This T cell receptor (beta chain) was documented in a study of cytomegalovirus exposure and HLA in healthy donors. Study-wide results and limits: Cytomegalovirus-associated TCR beta chains were listed, numbering some 150.

About this clone: What it recognizes is unknown. At one boundary the junction diverges from the germline segment, which might be a read error.

The CDR3 runs to 14 residues. Germline CDR1 is MNHEY and CDR2 is SVGAGI. It was with 60 Vbeta and 13 Jbeta primers that the PCR ran. Sequencing was performed with immunoSEQ multiplex PCR; in TCRdb, only in-frame clones are kept and a portion is missing. The data hold about 90,000 clones, with roughly four fifths observed a single time. The gene calls are TRBV6-5 and TRBJ2-3, with 8 nucleotides matching TRBD2. The TCR originated in a woman in her 40s in good health and CMV-seropositive. Input material: PBMCs. The CDR3 protein is CASSPPGRVDAQYF. CDR3 bases: TGTGCCAGCAGCCCCCCCGGGAGGGTAGATGCGCAGTATTTT.